The 7 T cell receptor beta chains given below trace back to one sample, sequenced in a study of T cells after yellow fever vaccination. TCRdb re-called the 5' RACE reads with MiXCR, one entry per CDR3 protein. There are about 330,000 distinct CDR3 sequences in the sample; roughly 7% occur only once, and roughly a sixth lies in the top ten. Sequenced material: PBMCs, taken 45 days after the first yellow fever vaccination. The receptors come from a man between 18 and 29 years old who received the YFV17D yellow fever vaccine.

This clonotype was seen many times. The rearrangement uses TRBV6-4 and TRBJ2-3; weak D call: TRBD1 (5 bases). CDR1 is MRHNA and CDR2 is SNTAGT in the germline V gene. The length of the CDR3 is 14 residues. Trimming took 4 bases from V and 4 from J, leaving 12 bases between them. The DNA of the CDR3 is TGTGCCAGCAGTGGACAGATAAATTCAGATACGCAGTATTTT. Protein product: CASSGQINSDTQYF.

This clonotype was picked up a small number of times. The genes are TRBV3-1 and TRBJ2-3; D is possibly TRBD1 (6 bases). The V gene lost 1 base and the J gene lost 0 bases, with 11 bases spanning the gap. CDR3 length equals 16 residues. The germline V gene has CDR1 LGHDT and CDR2 YNNKEL (reference sequence). The CDR3 protein is CASSQGGRPSTDTQYF. Written as DNA, the CDR3 is TGTGCCAGCAGCCAAGGGGGGCGGCCAAGCACAGATACGCAGTATTTT.

Many counts were recorded for this clonotype. The CDR3 coding sequence is TGTGCCAGCCGACCAGAGGGAATGAACACTGAAGCTTTCTTT. Protein: CASRPEGMNTEAFF. The gene calls are TRBV12-3 or TRBV12-4 and TRBJ1-1; D is unresolved. Trimming removed 8 bases from V and 0 bases from J, with 13 bases in between. This CDR3 comprises 14 residues.

The chain recombines TRBV28 with TRBJ2-1; D is undetermined. This CDR3 has 16 amino acids. V lost 4 bases and J lost 0, with 13 bases in between. Germline V CDR1 and CDR2: MDHEN, SYDVKM. CDR3 in DNA: TGTGCCAGCAGTTCCTTTTTTACCGTCTCCTACAATGAGCAGTTCTTC. Translating it yields CASSSFFTVSYNEQFF. Variable domain in full (rest from reference TRBV28 and TRBJ2-1): DVKVTQSSRYLVKRTGEKVFLECVQDMDHENMFWYRQDPGLGLRLIYFSYDVKMKEKGDIPEGYSVSREKKERFSLILESASTNQTSMYLCASSSFFTVSYNEQFFGPGTRLTVL.

This clonotype has a handful of counts. V is TRBV7-2 and J is TRBJ1-2; 10 bases are shared with TRBD1. V dropped 5 bases and J dropped 7; count of bases not matched to a gene: 4. The CDR3 is 13 amino acids. Germline-derived CDR1 and CDR2 are SGHTA and FQGNSA. The CDR3 DNA follows: TGTGCCAGCAGCAGACAGGGGGCAGGTGGCTACACCTTC. It yields the protein CASSRQGAGGYTF.

This clonotype was recorded a few times. The J gene is TRBJ2-1, the V gene TRBV5-1, with D perhaps matching TRBD1 or TRBD2 (5 bases each). Germline-derived CDR1 and CDR2 are SGHRS and YFSETQ. The CDR3 has 14 residues. V lost 4 bases, J lost 5 bases, and 13 bases lay in between. The CDR3, as DNA: TGCGCCAGCAGCCTGGGACCGCCCGACAATGAGCAGTTCTTC. Amino acid sequence: CASSLGPPDNEQFF.

The chain carries TRBV18 and TRBJ2-5, with D hard to call. This CDR3 comprises 14 residues. CDR1 is KGHSH, CDR2 LQKENI, per germline. The germline V and J ends were trimmed by 2 bases and 1 base, with 8 bases remaining between them. CDR3 loop: CASSPSTFQETQYF. CDR3 coding DNA: TGTGCCAGCTCACCATCGACTTTCCAAGAGACCCAGTACTTC.